The 18 T cell receptor beta chains given below trace back to one sample, sequenced in a study of Ad26.COV2.S vaccination and SARS-CoV-2 variants. Sample treatment: around 19 received Ad26.COV2.S at low or high dose, single or two shots; about 5 received placebo; per-sample allocation not given. Sampling was performed 63 days after the first vaccine or placebo injection. The table came from immunoSEQ multiplex PCR; TCRdb's copy has only in-frame clones and leaves some out. The table has approximately 300,000 clones, about 86% seen once. The sequences come from peripheral blood, collected in a trial of Ad26.COV2.S vaccine versus placebo. All receptors derive from a person between 18 and 60 years old who received the Ad26.COV2.S COVID-19 vaccine or a placebo.

The chain has TRBV7-2 and TRBJ1-6; D remains unclear. CDR3 length equals 15 residues. V lost 1 base and J lost 7, with 11 bases in between. Germline CDR1 is SGHTA and CDR2 is FQGNSA. This chain's CDR3 is CASSLGIRLNSPLHF. Here the CDR3 DNA reads TGTGCCAGCAGCTTAGGTATCAGGTTAAATTCACCCCTCCACTTT. Together with reference TRBV7-2 and TRBJ1-6, the CDR3 gives the full variable domain: GAGVSQSPSNKVTEKGKDVELRCDPISGHTALYWYRQSLGQGLEFLIYFQGNSAPDKSGLPSDRFSAERTGGSVSTLTIQRTQQEDSAVYLCASSLGIRLNSPLHFGNGTRLTVT.

This chain connects TRBV19 to TRBJ1-1; 8 nucleotides align to TRBD1. In germline, CDR1 is LNHDA, CDR2 SQIVND (reference sequence). V trimming: 5 bases; J trimming: 5 bases; junction bases outside the gene matches: 7. The CDR3 is made up of 14 amino acids. The CDR3 DNA follows: TGTGCCAGTAGTCCCCGGCAGGGGGCTACTGAAGCTTTCTTT. Protein product: CASSPRQGATEAFF. Combining the CDR3 with reference TRBV19 and TRBJ1-1 gives the whole variable domain DGGITQSPKYLFRKEGQNVTLSCEQNLNHDAMYWYRQDPGQGLRLIYYSQIVNDFQKGDIAEGYSVSREKKESFPLTVTSAQKNPTAFYLCASSPRQGATEAFFGQGTRLTVV.

The V call is TRBV7-6, the J call TRBJ1-1; TRBD1 aligns across 7 bases. Germline V gene lookup returns CDR1 SGHVS and CDR2 FNYEAQ. The CDR3 is 18 residues long. V lost 5 bases, J lost 1 base, and 16 bases stayed unmatched. This chain's CDR3 is CASSDAPGQHSSNTEAFF. CDR3 DNA: TGTGCCAGCAGCGACGCACCGGGACAGCATAGCTCGAACACTGAAGCTTTCTTT.

The chain employs TRBV18 and TRBJ1-1; no clear D. Trimming took 5 bases from V and 3 from J, leaving 10 bases between them. Germline V gene sequence: CDR1 KGHSH, CDR2 LQKENI. CDR3 length: 13 amino acids. This CDR3 is CASSALGDTEAFF. The CDR3 bases are TGTGCCAGCTCAGCTTTGGGCGACACTGAAGCTTTCTTT.

The chain couples TRBV6-1 to TRBJ1-1; no definite D call. Germline loops: CDR1 MNHNS, CDR2 SASEGT. The CDR3 totals 11 residues. The V and J ends lost 2 bases and 11 bases respectively, with 9 bases between them. The CDR3: CASSETRAAFF. CDR3 nucleotides: TGTGCCAGCAGTGAAACCCGTGCCGCTTTCTTT.

This clone was found once. Other DNA sequences of this sample code for an identical CDR3. The rearrangement uses TRBV11-2 and TRBJ2-5; D not resolved. Germline lookup yields CDR1 SGHAT and CDR2 FQNNGV. The CDR3 runs to 13 residues. The V gene lost 0 bases and the J gene lost 2 bases, with 4 bases spanning the gap. CDR3 sequence reads: CASSLDLQETQYF. The CDR3 DNA reads TGTGCCAGCAGCTTAGACCTACAAGAGACCCAGTACTTC.

This clone was seen just once. The chain recombines TRBV6-2 or TRBV6-3 with TRBJ2-5; TRBD2 aligns across 7 bases. The CDR3 is made up of 16 amino acids. J lost 2 bases, V lost 2 bases, and 8 bases had no gene match. Per the germline V gene, CDR1 is MNHEY and CDR2 is SVGEGT. Here the CDR3 reads CASSYPPLAYQETQYF. The CDR3 DNA is TGTGCCAGCAGTTACCCTCCACTAGCGTATCAAGAGACCCAGTACTTC.

The chain carries TRBV3-1 (or the pseudogene TRBV3-2) and TRBJ1-3; unclear D gene. The CDR3 extends over 15 amino acids. In germline, CDR1 is LGHDT, CDR2 YNNKEL (reference sequence). The V end lost 5 bases, the J end lost 6 bases, and 17 bases lay between the germline ends. CDR3 amino acids: CASSSRRGSENTIYF. The CDR3 nucleotides read TGTGCCAGCAGCTCGAGGAGAGGGAGCGAAAACACCATATATTTT.

The rearrangement links TRBV4-1 to TRBJ2-1; a weak D match, TRBD2 (5 bases). The V end was cut by 1 base, the J end by 0 bases, with 10 bases between. CDR1 and CDR2 from the germline V gene are MGHRA and YSYEKL. The CDR3 consists of 16 residues. CDR3 amino acids: CASSQGGRSSYNEQFF. The CDR3 coding sequence is TGCGCCAGCAGCCAAGGCGGGCGCAGCTCCTACAATGAGCAGTTCTTC.

This sequence joins TRBV5-1 and TRBJ1-3; no clear D gene. The CDR3 spans 16 residues. Germline-derived CDR1 and CDR2 are SGHRS and YFSETQ. Trimming shortened V by 0 bases and J by 0 bases, and 10 bases separated the two germline ends. CDR3 sequence: CASSLDLALSGNTIYF. CDR3 DNA: TGCGCCAGCAGCTTGGATTTGGCTCTCTCTGGAAACACCATATATTTT.

Here the CDR3 reads CASSQDRRGYIQYF. CDR3 DNA: TGCGCCAGCAGCCAAGATCGACGGGGGTACATTCAGTACTTC. The rearrangement joins TRBV4-3 to TRBJ2-4; D possibly corresponds to TRBD2 (6 bases). This CDR3 spans 14 amino acids. V was cut by 0 bases and J by 8 bases, with 11 bases left in between. Germline CDR1 reads LGHNA; CDR2 reads YSLEER.

V gene TRBV9 combines with J gene TRBJ2-7; 7 nucleotides align to TRBD1. The germline gives CDR1 SGDLS, CDR2 YYNGEE. The V segment lost 0 bases and the J segment 9 bases; nucleotides outside the gene matches: 9. The CDR3 sequence is 14 residues long. The CDR3 region is CASSVEAQGRAQYF. The DNA of the CDR3 is TGTGCCAGCAGCGTAGAGGCACAGGGGCGCGCGCAGTACTTC.

V gene TRBV7-9 combines with J gene TRBJ2-7, with TRBD1 matching 7 bases. CDR3 length: 15 amino acids. Trimming removed 0 bases from V and 3 bases from J; junction bases left unmatched: 5. Germline V gives CDR1 SEHNR, CDR2 FQNEAQ (reference sequence). The CDR3 loop reads CASSLALTGNYEQYF. The CDR3 coding sequence is TGTGCCAGCAGCTTAGCCCTGACAGGGAACTACGAGCAGTACTTC.

V gene TRBV27 combines with J gene TRBJ1-5, with no clear D. The germline CDR1 and CDR2 sequences are MNHEY and SMNVEV (reference sequence). The length of the CDR3 is 12 residues. V was trimmed by 1 base and J by 7 bases, leaving 5 bases between them. In DNA, the CDR3 is TGTGCCAGCAGTTTATTAGGACAGCCCCAGCATTTT. This encodes CASSLLGQPQHF.

The rearrangement uses TRBV13 and TRBJ1-2, with 9 bases fitting TRBD1. This CDR3 spans 17 amino acids. Germline V CDR1 and CDR2: PRHDT, FYEKMQ (reference sequence). V shed 1 base, J shed 1 base, and the junction held 7 bases outside the gene matches. CDR3 nucleotides: TGTGCCAGCAGCTTAGAACAGGGGGCAAATCTTAACTATGGCTACACCTTC. This gives the protein CASSLEQGANLNYGYTF.

The rearrangement uses TRBV11-2 and TRBJ2-2; D is uncertain. Germline CDR1 SGHAT, CDR2 FQNNGV. CDR3 length: 14 residues. The V and J ends lost 2 bases and 7 bases respectively, with 11 bases between them. The CDR3 coding sequence is TGTGCCAGCAGCTTACAGACATCGATCGGGGAGCTGTTTTTT. As protein: CASSLQTSIGELFF.

This chain uses TRBV5-6 with TRBJ1-1; the D gene is possibly TRBD1 (5 bases). Germline lookup yields CDR1 SGHDT and CDR2 YYEEEE. CDR3 size: 15 residues. V was shortened by 2 bases and J by 3 bases, with 14 bases between the two germline ends. CDR3 residues: CASSFPSQGDTEAFF. The CDR3, as DNA: TGTGCCAGCAGCTTTCCGTCTCAGGGAGACACTGAAGCTTTCTTT.

The count of this clone is one. The chain links TRBV4-1 to TRBJ1-5, with 11 bases identical to TRBD1. The germline gives CDR1 MGHRA, CDR2 YSYEKL. This CDR3 contains 17 residues. V shed 4 bases, J shed 1 base, and the junction held 6 bases outside the gene matches. The CDR3 coding sequence is TGCGCCAGCAGCCCTAGGGACAGGGGGATGAGCAATCAGCCCCAGCATTTT. It is translated as CASSPRDRGMSNQPQHF.